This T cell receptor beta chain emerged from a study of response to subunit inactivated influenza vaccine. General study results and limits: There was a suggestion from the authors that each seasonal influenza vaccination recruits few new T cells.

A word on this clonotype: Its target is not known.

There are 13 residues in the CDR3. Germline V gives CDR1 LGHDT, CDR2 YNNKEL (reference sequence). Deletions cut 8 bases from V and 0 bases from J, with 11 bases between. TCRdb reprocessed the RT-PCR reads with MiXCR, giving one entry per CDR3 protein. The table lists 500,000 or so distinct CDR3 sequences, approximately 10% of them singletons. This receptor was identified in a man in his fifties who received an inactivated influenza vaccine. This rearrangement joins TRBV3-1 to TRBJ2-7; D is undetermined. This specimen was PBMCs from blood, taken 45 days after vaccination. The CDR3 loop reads CASAPPASYEQYF. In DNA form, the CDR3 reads TGTGCCAGCGCCCCCCCGGCCTCCTACGAGCAGTACTTC.